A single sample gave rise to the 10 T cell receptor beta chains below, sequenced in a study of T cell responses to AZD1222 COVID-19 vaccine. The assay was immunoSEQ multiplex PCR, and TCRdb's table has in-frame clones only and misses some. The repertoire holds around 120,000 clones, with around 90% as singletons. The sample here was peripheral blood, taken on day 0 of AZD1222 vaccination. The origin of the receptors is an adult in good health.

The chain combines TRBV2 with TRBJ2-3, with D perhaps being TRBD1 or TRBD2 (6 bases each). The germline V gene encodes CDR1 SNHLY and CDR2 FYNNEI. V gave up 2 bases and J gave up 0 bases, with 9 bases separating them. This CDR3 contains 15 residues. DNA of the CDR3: TGTGCCAGCAGTGAACCGGGGGCCAGCACAGATACGCAGTATTTT. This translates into CASSEPGASTDTQYF.

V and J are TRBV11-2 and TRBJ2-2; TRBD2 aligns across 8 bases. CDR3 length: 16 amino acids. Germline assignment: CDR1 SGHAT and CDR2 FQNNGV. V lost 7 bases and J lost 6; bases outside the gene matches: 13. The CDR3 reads CASTDAGTRGSGELFF. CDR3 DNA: TGTGCCAGCACGGACGCAGGGACTAGGGGATCCGGGGAGCTGTTTTTT. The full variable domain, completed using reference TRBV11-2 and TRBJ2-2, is EAGVAQSPRYKIIEKRQSVAFWCNPISGHATLYWYQQILGQGPKLLIQFQNNGVVDDSQLPKDRFSAERLKGVDSTLKIQPAKLEDSAVYLCASTDAGTRGSGELFFGEGSRLTVL.

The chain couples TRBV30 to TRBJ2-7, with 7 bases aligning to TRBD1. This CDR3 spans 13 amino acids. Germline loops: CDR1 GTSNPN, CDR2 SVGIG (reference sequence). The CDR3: CAAYRGFSYEQYF. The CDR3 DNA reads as TGTGCTGCCTACAGGGGCTTTTCCTACGAGCAGTACTTC.

CDR3 DNA sequence: TGTGCCAGCAGCCAGAGGTTAGGCGGGGAGCTGTTTTTT. It codes for CASSQRLGGELFF. This rearrangement joins TRBV7-2 to TRBJ2-2; D unclear. The length of the CDR3 is 13 residues. Germline CDR1 reads SGHTA; CDR2 reads FQGNSA. The germline V and J ends were trimmed by 5 bases and 7 bases, with 11 bases remaining between them.

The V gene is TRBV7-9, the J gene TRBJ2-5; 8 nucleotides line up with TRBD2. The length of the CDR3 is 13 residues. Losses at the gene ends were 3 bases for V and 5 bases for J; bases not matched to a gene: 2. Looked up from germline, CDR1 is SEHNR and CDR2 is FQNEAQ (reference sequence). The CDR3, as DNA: TGTGCCAGCAGCTTCGGCGGGGGGGAGACCCAGTACTTC. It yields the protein CASSFGGGETQYF.

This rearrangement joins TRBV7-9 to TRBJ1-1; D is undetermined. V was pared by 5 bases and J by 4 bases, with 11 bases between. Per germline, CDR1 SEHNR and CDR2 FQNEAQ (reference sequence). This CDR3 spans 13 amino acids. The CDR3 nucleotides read TGTGCCAGCAGCCAGGTAGTGGTCACTGAAGCTTTCTTT. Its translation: CASSQVVVTEAFF.

CDR3 coding DNA: TGTGCCACCAGGGAAAATGGAGGGGGCACTGAAGCTTTCTTT. It codes for CATRENGGGTEAFF. This chain uses TRBV24-1 with TRBJ1-1; a possible D gene is TRBD1 (6 bases). Trimming left V 7 bases short and J 4 bases short, with 15 bases between. CDR3 length: 14 amino acids. CDR1 is KGHDR, CDR2 SFDVKD, per germline.

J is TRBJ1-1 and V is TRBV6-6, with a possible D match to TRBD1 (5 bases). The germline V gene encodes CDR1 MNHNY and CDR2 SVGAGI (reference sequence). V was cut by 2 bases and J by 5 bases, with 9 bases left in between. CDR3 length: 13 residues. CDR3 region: CASSYAGETEAFF. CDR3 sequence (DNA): TGTGCCAGCAGTTACGCGGGGGAGACTGAAGCTTTCTTT.

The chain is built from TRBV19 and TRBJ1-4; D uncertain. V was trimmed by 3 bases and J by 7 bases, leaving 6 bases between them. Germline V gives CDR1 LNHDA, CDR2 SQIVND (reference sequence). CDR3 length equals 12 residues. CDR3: CASSMVGEKLFF. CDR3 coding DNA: TGTGCCAGTAGTATGGTGGGTGAAAAACTGTTTTTT.

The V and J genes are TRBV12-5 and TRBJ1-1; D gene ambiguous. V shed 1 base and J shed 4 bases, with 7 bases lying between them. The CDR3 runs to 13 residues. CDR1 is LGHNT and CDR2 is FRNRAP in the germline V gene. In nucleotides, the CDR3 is TGTGCTAGTGGTTTGGACCTGGGCACTGAAGCTTTCTTT. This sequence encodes CASGLDLGTEAFF.